These 32 T cell receptor beta chains share one sample of origin, sequenced in a study of shared clonotypes between healthy human individuals. The table came from immunoSEQ multiplex PCR; TCRdb's copy has only in-frame clones and leaves some out. This sample yields about 2 million clones, of which roughly 94% are seen a single time; roughly 0.13% belongs to the top ten. The sample was naive CD4+ T cells sorted from blood. Indicated subset: CD45RA+ positively selected. These receptors were taken from a man aged 18 to 30 in good health.

This sequence joins TRBV6-1 and TRBJ2-3; 11 bases are a match to TRBD2. CDR3 length: 14 amino acids. With 8 bases clipped from V and 2 bases from J, the junction kept 3 bases outside the gene matches. Germline V gene lookup returns CDR1 MNHNS and CDR2 SASEGT. The CDR3 is CASRSGGVTDTQYF. Written as DNA, the CDR3 is TGTGCCAGCCGTAGCGGGGGGGTCACAGATACGCAGTATTTT.

Note on this clone: One junction end disagrees with the germline gene, perhaps due to a read error. The chain links TRBV7-7 to TRBJ1-2; D remains unclear. Germline CDR1 is SSHAT and CDR2 is FNYEAQ (reference sequence). The CDR3 loop spans 15 amino acids. DNA for the CDR3: TGTGCTAGCAGGCGGGAACACGCGTTCTCCTATGGCTACACCTTC. It specifies CASRREHAFSYGYTF. The entire variable domain, with the rest obtained from reference TRBV7-7 and TRBJ1-2, is as follows: GAGVSQSPRYKVTKRGQDVTLRCDPISSHATLYWYQQALGQGPEFLTYFNYEAQPDKSGLPSDRFSAERPEGSISTLTIQRTEQRDSAMYRCASRREHAFSYGYTFGSGTRLTVV.

This clone was seen once. CDR3 nucleotide sequence: TGTGCCACCAGGGGGACAGGGTATAATTCACCCCTCCACTTT. Its protein is CATRGTGYNSPLHF. The chain recombines TRBV15 with TRBJ1-6; 9 bases fit TRBD1. After removal of 6 bases from V and 4 bases from J, the junction contained 1 base not matched to a gene. Germline V CDR1 and CDR2: LNHNV, YYDKDF (reference sequence). The CDR3 spans 14 residues.

V usage is TRBV6-5 and J usage is TRBJ2-4; 7 bases map to TRBD2. Per the germline V gene, CDR1 is MNHEY and CDR2 is SVGAGI. V dropped 8 bases and J dropped 6; count of bases not matched to a gene: 10. The CDR3 spans 14 residues. The CDR3 nucleotides are TGTGCCAGCCGGGACCCTCGCGGGGGAAACATTCAGTACTTC. This sequence encodes CASRDPRGGNIQYF.

This clone occurred many times. The chain carries TRBV11-2 and TRBJ1-2, with 8 bases lining up with TRBD1. CDR1 is SGHAT and CDR2 is FQNNGV in the germline V gene. The J segment lost 7 bases and the V segment lost 5 bases, leaving 3 bases of the junction unmatched. CDR3 length: 12 residues. CDR3 protein: CASSRTGFGYTF. CDR3 nucleotides: TGTGCCAGCAGCAGGACAGGGTTTGGCTACACCTTC.

The chain links TRBV5-4 to TRBJ2-5; D unclear. The CDR3 consists of 13 residues. Germline loops: CDR1 SGHNT, CDR2 YYREEE (reference sequence). Trimming shortened V by 4 bases and J by 5 bases, and 12 bases separated the two germline ends. CDR3 DNA: TGTGCCAGCAGCCTCGACCTCGGGGAGACCCAGTACTTC. Its translation: CASSLDLGETQYF.

The chain couples TRBV7-8 to TRBJ1-1; D is unclear. The germline V gene encodes CDR1 SGHVS and CDR2 FQNEAQ. The CDR3 covers 15 residues. The V gene lost 1 base and the J gene lost 1 base, with 10 bases spanning the gap. CDR3 residues: CASSLGRESNTEAFF. In nucleotides, the CDR3 is TGTGCCAGCAGCTTAGGACGGGAGTCGAACACTGAAGCTTTCTTT. Together with reference TRBV7-8 and TRBJ1-1, the CDR3 gives the full variable domain: GAGVSQSPRYKVAKRGQDVALRCDPISGHVSLFWYQQALGQGPEFLTYFQNEAQLDKSGLPSDRFFAERPEGSVSTLKIQRTQQEDSAVYLCASSLGRESNTEAFFGQGTRLTVV.

The rearrangement links TRBV10-3 to TRBJ1-1, with TRBD1 matching 8 bases. Germline CDR1 ENHRY, CDR2 SYGVKD. The trim removed 6 bases at V and 2 bases at J, leaving 5 bases unmatched. The CDR3 covers 14 residues. The CDR3 loop is CAIRNGQGNTEAFF. CDR3 sequence (DNA): TGTGCCATCAGGAATGGACAGGGTAACACTGAAGCTTTCTTT.

This sequence joins TRBV19 and TRBJ1-1, with D possibly being TRBD1 (6 bases). V was cut by 7 bases and J by 0 bases, with 15 bases left in between. The CDR3 is 15 residues long. From germline, CDR1 is LNHDA and CDR2 SQIVND (reference sequence). CDR3: CASNLRAGVNTEAFF. The CDR3 DNA reads TGTGCCAGTAATTTGAGGGCAGGGGTGAACACTGAAGCTTTCTTT.

This clone was counted a single time. The chain is built from TRBV30 and TRBJ2-5; D gene uncertain. Germline V gene sequence: CDR1 GTSNPN, CDR2 SVGIG (reference sequence). The CDR3 is 14 amino acids. Trimming removed 2 bases at V and 2 bases at J, with 12 bases between. This CDR3 reads CAWSPSSSQETQYF. CDR3 nucleotide sequence: TGTGCCTGGAGTCCGTCTTCTTCGCAAGAGACCCAGTACTTC.

The rearrangement uses TRBV6-5 and TRBJ2-7; 7 bases align to TRBD1. The CDR3 consists of 16 residues. Trimming took 0 bases from V and 0 from J; bases not matched to a gene: 5. Germline V CDR1 and CDR2: MNHEY, SVGAGI. In DNA, the CDR3 is TGTGCCAGCAGTTACTCAGGGACAGCGAGCTCCTACGAGCAGTACTTC. Translation: CASSYSGTASSYEQYF.

V usage is TRBV25-1 and J usage is TRBJ1-4, with TRBD1 as a possible D gene (6 bases). Trimming pared 5 bases from V and 5 bases from J, leaving 12 bases between. The CDR3 is 14 residues long. Germline lookup yields CDR1 MGHDK and CDR2 SYGVNS. The CDR3 sequence is CASSSRTVNEKLFF. DNA of the CDR3: TGTGCCAGCAGTTCCCGGACAGTGAATGAAAAACTGTTTTTT.

This chain links TRBV11-2 with TRBJ2-5; D unclear. The germline V and J ends were trimmed by 3 bases and 2 bases, with 13 bases remaining between them. The V gene's germline CDR1 is SGHAT and CDR2 FQNNGV. The CDR3 runs 15 residues. CDR3 DNA: TGTGCCAGCAGCTTGGGTGGGAAAAGGCAAGAGACCCAGTACTTC. It codes for CASSLGGKRQETQYF.

The V and J genes are TRBV5-4 and TRBJ2-2, with 10 bases identical to TRBD2. The CDR3 is made up of 19 amino acids. The trim removed 1 base at V and 4 bases at J, leaving 13 bases unmatched. In germline, CDR1 is SGHNT, CDR2 YYREEE (reference sequence). For the CDR3, the DNA is TGTGCCAGCAGCTTGTCGTCTAGCGGGAGTCCGCTGAGCACCGGGGAGCTGTTTTTT. As protein: CASSLSSSGSPLSTGELFF.

This rearrangement joins TRBV11-2 to TRBJ2-1, with TRBD1 identical over 7 bases. CDR3 length: 13 residues. Per germline, CDR1 SGHAT and CDR2 FQNNGV. Losses at the gene ends were 0 bases for V and 15 bases for J; bases not matched to a gene: 8. The DNA of the CDR3 is TGTGCCAGCAGCTTAGAGGCCGACAGGGACCCGTTCTTC. Translated, it gives CASSLEADRDPFF. Drawing the rest from reference TRBV11-2 and TRBJ2-1, the complete variable domain is EAGVAQSPRYKIIEKRQSVAFWCNPISGHATLYWYQQILGQGPKLLIQFQNNGVVDDSQLPKDRFSAERLKGVDSTLKIQPAKLEDSAVYLCASSLEADRDPFFGPGTRLTVL.

The chain carries TRBV7-9 and TRBJ2-3, with 7 positions matching TRBD1. Germline CDR1 and CDR2: SEHNR and FQNEAQ (reference sequence). The CDR3 consists of 15 residues. V dropped 5 bases and J dropped 0; count of bases not matched to a gene: 5. The CDR3 is CASSPDRISTDTQYF. The CDR3 DNA reads as TGTGCCAGCAGCCCGGACAGGATTAGCACAGATACGCAGTATTTT.

J is TRBJ2-7 and V is TRBV5-4, with 11 bases matching TRBD1. J gave up 3 bases and V 4 bases, and 3 bases lay outside the gene matches. Germline V gene data show CDR1 as SGHNT and CDR2 as YYREEE (reference sequence). The CDR3 has 14 amino acids. Here the CDR3 DNA reads TGTGCCAGCAGCCGCGGGACAGGGGGCTACGAGCAGTACTTC. This translates into CASSRGTGGYEQYF.

Comments on this clone: At the DNA level, this CDR3 is encoded by other sequences in the same sample as well. This chain links TRBV6-5 with TRBJ1-1, with a possible D match to TRBD1 (5 bases). V was pared by 5 bases and J by 2 bases, with 9 bases between. The germline V gene has CDR1 MNHEY and CDR2 SVGAGI. The CDR3 runs to 13 residues. Here the CDR3 reads CASSRTGNTEAFF. The CDR3 DNA sequence: TGTGCCAGCAGTCGAACAGGAAACACTGAAGCTTTCTTT.

The chain employs TRBV7-2 and TRBJ2-7, with TRBD2 matching over 10 bases. Germline V CDR1 and CDR2: SGHTA, FQGNSA. Trimming cost V 6 bases and J 2 bases; bases outside gene matches: 10. The CDR3 is 16 residues long. The CDR3, as DNA: TGTGCCAGCAGTCCTCCTCCGGGACTAGCGACCTACGAGCAGTACTTC. This encodes CASSPPPGLATYEQYF.

The rearrangement links TRBV18 to TRBJ2-5; D remains ambiguous. The CDR3 runs to 12 residues. The V and J ends lost 6 bases and 2 bases respectively, with 7 bases between them. Germline CDR1 and CDR2: KGHSH and LQKENI. The CDR3 DNA reads TGTGCCAGCTCGGACGTACAAGAGACCCAGTACTTC. Translated: CASSDVQETQYF.

V usage is TRBV18 and J usage is TRBJ1-2, with D tentatively TRBD1 (5 bases). Germline V gene data show CDR1 as KGHSH and CDR2 as LQKENI. V was shortened by 1 base and J by 4 bases, with 13 bases between the two germline ends. CDR3 size: 15 residues. The CDR3 loop is CASSPQWDGAYGYTF. The CDR3 coding sequence is TGTGCCAGCTCACCACAATGGGACGGAGCCTATGGCTACACCTTC.

This clone was detected only once. V usage is TRBV6-1 and J usage is TRBJ1-5; perhaps TRBD1 as D (6 bases). The CDR3 length is 15 residues. The V and J ends lost 10 bases and 2 bases respectively, with 18 bases between them. Per germline, CDR1 MNHNS and CDR2 SASEGT. The CDR3 bases are TGTGCCACAAAACAGGGCGGTTTGGGCAATCAGCCCCAGCATTTT. It yields the protein CATKQGGLGNQPQHF.

The chain combines TRBV7-9 with TRBJ1-6, with 8 nucleotides matching TRBD1. CDR1 and CDR2 from the germline V gene are SEHNR and FQNEAQ (reference sequence). V lost 5 bases and J lost 7; bases outside the gene matches: 7. The CDR3 sequence is 15 residues long. The CDR3 nucleotides read TGTGCCAGCAGCGACCGACAGGGGATGAATTCACCCCTCCACTTT. Protein sequence: CASSDRQGMNSPLHF.

Comments on this clone: The sample holds other DNA sequences that translate to the same CDR3. J is TRBJ2-3 and V is TRBV2, with D possibly matching TRBD2 (6 bases). The CDR3 loop spans 12 amino acids. Germline CDR1 SNHLY, CDR2 FYNNEI. V was cut by 6 bases and J by 2 bases, with 6 bases left in between. The CDR3 DNA sequence: TGTGCCAGCAGGGACTACACAGATACGCAGTATTTT. Translated: CASRDYTDTQYF.

The chain joins TRBV7-3 to TRBJ1-6, with 9 bases that match TRBD1. The germline CDR1 and CDR2 sequences are SGHTA and FQGTGA. The J segment lost 9 bases and the V segment lost 0 bases, leaving 3 bases of the junction unmatched. This CDR3 is 15 amino acids long. The CDR3 DNA is TGTGCCAGCAGCTTAACGGGGACAGGGTTTTCACCCCTCCACTTT. Its protein is CASSLTGTGFSPLHF. The full variable domain, its missing parts supplied by reference TRBV7-3 and TRBJ1-6, is GAGVSQTPSNKVTEKGKYVELRCDPISGHTALYWYRQSLGQGPEFLIYFQGTGAADDSGLPNDRFFAVRPEGSVSTLKIQRTERGDSAVYLCASSLTGTGFSPLHFGNGTRLTVT.

The rearrangement joins TRBV19 to TRBJ1-2; D is undetermined. The CDR3 loop spans 13 amino acids. The germline CDR1 and CDR2 sequences are LNHDA and SQIVND (reference sequence). V shed 5 bases and J shed 6 bases, with 13 bases lying between them. The CDR3 bases are TGTGCCAGTAGTCCCCCGGAACGGGATGGCTACACCTTC. Amino acids: CASSPPERDGYTF.

In its sample, this clone was seen once. This sequence joins TRBV11-3 and TRBJ2-5; no clear D gene. Germline CDR1 is SGHNT and CDR2 is YENEEA. The CDR3 is made up of 12 amino acids. V shed 4 bases and J shed 14 bases, with 17 bases lying between them. The CDR3 nucleotides read TGTGCCAGCAGCTCCCCTTCCCCTGATCGATACTTC. The encoded protein is CASSSPSPDRYF.

The chain couples TRBV7-8 to TRBJ2-7; TRBD1 aligns across 7 bases. Germline loops: CDR1 SGHVS, CDR2 FQNEAQ. The V gene end was trimmed by 5 bases and the J gene end by 5 bases; junction bases not matched to a gene: 6. CDR3 length: 13 amino acids. CDR3 sequence: CASSPDRTHEQYF. The CDR3 DNA follows: TGTGCCAGCAGCCCGGACAGGACCCACGAGCAGTACTTC.

The chain links TRBV5-6 to TRBJ1-4; possible D gene TRBD1, 6 bases. The germline V gene encodes CDR1 SGHDT and CDR2 YYEEEE. This CDR3 is 14 amino acids long. With 2 bases removed from V and 7 bases from J, the gap between germline ends came to 12 bases. The CDR3 nucleotides are TGTGCCAGCAGCTTCACAGGGATCCGTGAAAAACTGTTTTTT. The encoded protein is CASSFTGIREKLFF.

A single count supports this clone. A junction end diverges from the germline sequence, so it may reflect a read error. The chain has TRBV7-7 and TRBJ2-3; D perhaps matches TRBD2 (5 bases). CDR3 length equals 15 residues. The germline V gene has CDR1 SSHAT and CDR2 FNYEAQ (reference sequence). The CDR3 is CASSLGSRDTDTQYF. CDR3 bases: TGTGCTAGCAGCTTAGGCTCACGGGACACAGATACGCAGTATTTT.

The gene calls are TRBV7-2 and TRBJ2-3; 9 bases fit TRBD1. Per the germline V gene, CDR1 is SGHTA and CDR2 is FQGNSA. With 5 bases clipped from V and 10 bases from J, the junction kept 7 bases outside the gene matches. This CDR3 is 13 amino acids long. Written as DNA, the CDR3 is TGTGCCAGCAGCGTTGGACAGGGGTCTTCGCAGTATTTT. This codes for CASSVGQGSSQYF.

This rearrangement joins TRBV2 to TRBJ2-7; tentative D call: TRBD1 (6 bases). Germline values: CDR1 SNHLY, CDR2 FYNNEI. The CDR3 is 17 residues long. V was trimmed by 4 bases and J by 0 bases, leaving 19 bases between them. The CDR3 spells CASSAGTKSSSSYEQYF. CDR3 in DNA: TGTGCCAGCAGTGCCGGGACAAAATCGAGTAGCTCCTACGAGCAGTACTTC.